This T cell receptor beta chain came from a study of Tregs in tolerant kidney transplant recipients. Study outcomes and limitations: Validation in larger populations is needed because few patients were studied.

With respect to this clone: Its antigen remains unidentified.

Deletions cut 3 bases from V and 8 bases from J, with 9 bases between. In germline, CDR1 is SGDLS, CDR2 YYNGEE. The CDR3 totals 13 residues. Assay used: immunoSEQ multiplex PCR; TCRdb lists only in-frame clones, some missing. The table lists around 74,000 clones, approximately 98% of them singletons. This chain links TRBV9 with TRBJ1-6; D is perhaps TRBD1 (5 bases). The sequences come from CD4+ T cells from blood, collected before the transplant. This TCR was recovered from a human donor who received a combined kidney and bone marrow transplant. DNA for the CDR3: TGTGCCAGCAGCGGCGACAGTTATTCACCCCTCCACTTT. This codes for CASSGDSYSPLHF.